Sequencing of this TCR beta chain was carried out in a study of glioma-infiltrating T cells. This CDR3 region has 12 residues. Germline V gene data show CDR1 as DFQATT and CDR2 as SNEGSKA (reference sequence). The J segment lost 5 bases and the V segment lost 3 bases, leaving 4 bases of the junction unmatched. In its sample, this clonotype was seen many times. TCR alpha and beta CDR3 regions were amplified from RNA using iRepertoire nested multiplex PCR. TCRdb independently ran MiXCR on the multiplex PCR reads; one entry per CDR3 protein. The sample lists under 200,000 distinct CDR3 sequences, about 47% occurring once.

The receptor was isolated from a human donor with low-grade glioma or glioblastoma, undergoing nonglioma brain surgery, or in good health (not recorded which). Sequencing was done on a sample of glioma tissue, nonneoplastic brain tissue, or PBMCs (not recorded which). The gene calls are TRBV20-1 and TRBJ2-7; 7 bases are shared with TRBD2. CDR3 sequence reads: CSARRESHEQYF. The CDR3 nucleotides are TGCAGTGCTAGGCGGGAGTCCCACGAGCAGTACTTC.